This T cell receptor beta chain was found in a study of PD-1 blockade in classical Hodgkin lymphoma. Time point specified: cycle 4 day 1 (C4D1), after 6 weeks of nivolumab. Relapse after autologous stem cell transplantation occurred in every patient, and brentuximab vedotin exposure varied. Libraries were prepared by immunoSEQ multiplex PCR; TCRdb keeps only in-frame clonotypes and omits some of them. Among about 110,000 clones listed, about nine tenths were seen once. Whole-study findings and limits: Exclusion applied to patients who initiated nivolumab less than 1 year following ASCT. Newly diagnosed patients reportedly trailed healthy donors in baseline TCR diversity.

V gave up 6 bases and J gave up 5 bases, with 8 bases separating them. The germline CDR1 and CDR2 sequences are MDHEN and SYDVKM. CDR3 size: 12 residues. Worth noting for this clone: The antigen is unknown.

The chain joins TRBV28 to TRBJ1-3; unclear D gene. The receptor was derived from a human donor with classical Hodgkin lymphoma. Sample: peripheral blood mononuclear cells (PBMCs), taken before the fourth cycle of nivolumab. The CDR3 loop reads CASSPTRNTIYF. Written as DNA, the CDR3 is TGTGCCAGCAGCCCGACACGAAACACCATATATTTT.